This T cell receptor (beta chain) comes out of a study of blood T cell repertoires in COVID-19. Study details: COVID-19 samples from acute and convalescent phases originated in the United States, Italy and Spain. PBMCs, B-cell-depleted T cells, or T cells were the source of the cDNA or gDNA that made up the material.

Under the authors' procedure: The authors estimated nucleated cell counts from reference gene primer amplification. Only in-frame clones appear in the TCRdb table, and some are missing; sequencing was by immunoSEQ multiplex PCR. Clone size and the V and J calls come from that table; the DNA yielded D and trimming. This table holds 110,000 to 150,000 clones, more than 70% found once. This clone was detected only once. Germline V lookup: CDR1 MGHDK, CDR2 SYGVNS. The ends lost 4 bases at V and 5 bases at J; junction bases unmatched: 8. This CDR3 comprises 15 residues. Sequencing used peripheral blood. The chain employs TRBV25-1 and TRBJ1-1; 9 bases align to TRBD1. The source is an older woman with acute or convalescent COVID-19. CDR3 sequence reads: CASSGSGQGGTEAFF. In DNA form, the CDR3 reads TGTGCCAGCAGTGGCTCGGGACAGGGCGGGACTGAAGCTTTCTTT.